The 4 T cell receptor beta chains in this list originate from one sample, sequenced in a study of blood T cell repertoires in COVID-19. Libraries were prepared by immunoSEQ multiplex PCR; TCRdb keeps only in-frame clonotypes and omits some of them. The sample has fewer than 250,000 clones, over 75% seen once. The sequenced sample consisted of peripheral blood. Receptors were obtained from a woman in her 50s with acute or convalescent COVID-19.

The V call is TRBV7-6, the J call TRBJ2-7, with D tentatively TRBD2 (5 bases). This CDR3 has 15 residues. CDR1 SGHVS and CDR2 FNYEAQ come from the germline V gene. V lost 5 bases, J lost 3 bases, and 17 bases lay in between. In DNA, the CDR3 is TGTGCCAGCAGCCCAAGGCGGGCAGGCTACTACGAGCAGTACTTC. Translating gives CASSPRRAGYYEQYF.

The V call is TRBV6-4, the J call TRBJ1-1; D remains unclear. The CDR3 runs to 11 residues. CDR1 and CDR2 from the germline V gene are MRHNA and SNTAGT. V lost 10 bases to trimming and J lost 6 bases, with 12 bases between them. The CDR3 DNA is TGTGCCACTCGCGGCGACCCTGAAGCTTTCTTT. It codes for CATRGDPEAFF.

CDR3 bases: TGTGCCAGTAGTATGATGGCGGGAGGTTCGGTAAATGAGCAGTTCTTC. It yields the protein CASSMMAGGSVNEQFF. The chain joins TRBV19 to TRBJ2-1, with 8 bases that match TRBD2. The length of the CDR3 is 16 residues. Trimming at V came to 3 bases and at J to 7 bases, leaving 11 bases not matched to a gene. Germline V gene sequence: CDR1 LNHDA, CDR2 SQIVND (reference sequence).

The CDR3: CASSLTGGSGGNQPQHF. CDR3 nucleotide sequence: TGTGCCAGCAGTCTGACAGGGGGCAGTGGGGGCAATCAGCCCCAGCATTTT. This chain connects TRBV27 to TRBJ1-5; 10 bases fit TRBD1. The CDR3 is made up of 17 amino acids. V dropped 5 bases and J dropped 2; count of bases not matched to a gene: 9. Germline V gives CDR1 MNHEY, CDR2 SMNVEV (reference sequence).